The 7 T cell receptor beta chains below were found in one sample sequenced in a study of cytomegalovirus exposure and HLA in healthy donors. The study ran its PCR with 60 Vbeta and 13 Jbeta primers. Profiled with immunoSEQ multiplex PCR; TCRdb holds only in-frame clones, not every one. The sample yields 160,000 or so clones, roughly 83% seen once. The sequencing sample was made of PBMCs. These receptors were taken from a man aged 25-45 years in good health and CMV-seronegative.

This clone was counted a few times. This chain connects TRBV29-1 to TRBJ2-3, with 13 bases fitting TRBD2. V dropped 6 bases and J dropped 1; count of bases not matched to a gene: 10. Germline loops: CDR1 SQVTM, CDR2 ANQGSEA. The CDR3 loop spans 17 amino acids. CDR3 amino acids: CSVVGTSGIGGTDTQYF. The CDR3 DNA reads as TGCAGCGTCGTAGGGACTAGCGGGATCGGAGGCACAGATACGCAGTATTTT.

The V and J genes are TRBV4-1 and TRBJ2-4, with TRBD1 matching over 7 bases. Trimming cost V 0 bases and J 3 bases; bases outside gene matches: 5. Germline CDR1 is MGHRA and CDR2 is YSYEKL. This CDR3 has 16 amino acids. The CDR3 DNA reads as TGCGCCAGCAGCCAAGAATCCGGGACAGACAAAAACATTCAGTACTTC. The encoded protein is CASSQESGTDKNIQYF.

The gene calls are TRBV5-1 and TRBJ2-5; a possible D gene is TRBD2 (6 bases). CDR3 size: 13 residues. Trimming shortened V by 2 bases and J by 3 bases, and 8 bases separated the two germline ends. Germline V gene sequence: CDR1 SGHRS, CDR2 YFSETQ. CDR3 sequence reads: CASSFWGEETQYF. In DNA form, the CDR3 reads TGCGCCAGCAGCTTTTGGGGGGAAGAGACCCAGTACTTC. The full variable domain, completed using reference TRBV5-1 and TRBJ2-5, is KAGVTQTPRYLIKTRGQQVTLSCSPISGHRSVSWYQQTPGQGLQFLFEYFSETQRNKGNFPGRFSGRQFSNSRSEMNVSTLELGDSALYLCASSFWGEETQYFGPGTRLLVL.

The V gene is TRBV4-1, the J gene TRBJ1-2; no reliable D call. The V gene lost 2 bases and the J gene lost 1 base, with 8 bases spanning the gap. This CDR3 contains 14 residues. Per the germline V gene, CDR1 is MGHRA and CDR2 is YSYEKL. The CDR3 loop reads CASSQPGSNYGYTF. CDR3 DNA sequence: TGCGCCAGCAGCCAACCGGGTAGTAACTATGGCTACACCTTC.

J is TRBJ2-1 and V is TRBV6-5; D not resolved. Germline values: CDR1 MNHEY, CDR2 SVGAGI. V was trimmed by 10 bases and J by 8 bases, leaving 12 bases between them. This CDR3 comprises 11 residues. CDR3 amino acids: CATIQTDEQFF. The CDR3 nucleotides are TGTGCCACCATACAGACGGATGAGCAGTTCTTC.

The genes are TRBV29-1 and TRBJ2-2; TRBD2 agrees at 12 bases. The CDR3 is 15 amino acids. V shed 7 bases and J 5 bases; nucleotides not matched to a gene: 8. Germline values: CDR1 SQVTM, CDR2 ANQGSEA. Written as DNA, the CDR3 is TGCAGCGGTCTCGATCTAGCGGGGGGGACCGGGGAGCTGTTTTTT. Amino acid sequence: CSGLDLAGGTGELFF.

This clone is a singleton in its sample. The chain couples TRBV5-5 to TRBJ1-2; 7 positions match TRBD1. V lost 2 bases and J lost 8; bases outside the gene matches: 9. The CDR3 covers 14 residues. Germline CDR1 reads SGHKS; CDR2 reads YYEKEE (reference sequence). CDR3 amino acids: CASSFPGTAWGYTF. CDR3 nucleotide sequence: TGTGCCAGCAGCTTTCCGGGGACAGCATGGGGCTACACCTTC. The entire variable domain, with the rest obtained from reference TRBV5-5 and TRBJ1-2, is as follows: DAGVTQSPTHLIKTRGQQVTLRCSPISGHKSVSWYQQVLGQGPQFIFQYYEKEERGRGNFPDRFSARQFPNYSSELNVNALLLGDSALYLCASSFPGTAWGYTFGSGTRLTVV.